This T cell receptor (beta chain) was recovered during a study of blood T cell repertoires in COVID-19. Across the whole study: From the United States, Italy and Spain came samples of acute and convalescent COVID-19.

Original data processing: Reference gene primer amplification in the assay estimated nucleated cell counts. Clones were read by immunoSEQ multiplex PCR, and TCRdb kept only the in-frame ones, dropping some. The V and J calls and clone size are taken from that table; D and trimming were inferred from the DNA. The top ten clones hold approximately 45% of a sample with around 62,000 clones, 88% of them seen once. Per germline, CDR1 SEHNR and CDR2 FQNEAQ (reference sequence). Trimming shortened V by 5 bases and J by 4 bases, and 14 bases separated the two germline ends. CDR3 length equals 14 residues. The specimen was peripheral blood. The receptor was isolated from a woman aged 60-75 years with COVID-19, enrolled during active disease. V is TRBV7-9 and J is TRBJ1-2, with D unresolved. In DNA form, the CDR3 reads TGTGCCAGCAGCCCCACGAGGGCCTCCTATGGCTACACCTTC. As protein: CASSPTRASYGYTF. The variable domain in full, completed from reference TRBV7-9 and TRBJ1-2, reads DTGVSQNPRHKITKRGQNVTFRCDPISEHNRLYWYRQTLGQGPEFLTYFQNEAQLEKSRLLSDRFSAERPKGSFSTLEIQRTEQGDSAMYLCASSPTRASYGYTFGSGTRLTVV.